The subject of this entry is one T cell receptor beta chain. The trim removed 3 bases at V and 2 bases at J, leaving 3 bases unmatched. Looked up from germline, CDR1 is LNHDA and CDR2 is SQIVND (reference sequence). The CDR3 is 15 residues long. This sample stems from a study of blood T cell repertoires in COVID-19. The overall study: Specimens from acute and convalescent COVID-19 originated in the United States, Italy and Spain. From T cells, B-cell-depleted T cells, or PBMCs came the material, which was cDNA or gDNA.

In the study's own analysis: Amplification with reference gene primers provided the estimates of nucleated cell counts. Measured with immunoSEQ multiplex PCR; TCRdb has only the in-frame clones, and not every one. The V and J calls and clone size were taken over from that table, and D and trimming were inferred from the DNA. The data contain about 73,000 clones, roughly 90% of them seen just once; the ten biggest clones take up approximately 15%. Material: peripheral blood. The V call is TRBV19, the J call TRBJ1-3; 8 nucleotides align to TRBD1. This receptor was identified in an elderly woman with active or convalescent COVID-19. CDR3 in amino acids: CASSIDRGTGNTIYF. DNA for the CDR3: TGTGCCAGTAGTATCGACAGGGGCACTGGAAACACCATATATTTT.